This TCR beta chain originates from a study of blood T cell repertoires in COVID-19 (dated by TCRdb to about 2020). Describing the broader study: Collaborator samples came from the United States, Italy and Spain and covered acute and convalescent phases of COVID-19. The prospective study material was composed of cDNA or gDNA derived from T cells, B-cell-depleted T cells, or PBMCs. Deeply sampled blood TCRbeta repertoires from subjects exposed to, actively infected with, or recovered from COVID-19 were included in the dataset. HLA class I and class II types, where available, came from metadata supplied by the sample provider rather than from assay-based typing. A de-identified subject ID, COVID-19 status, age in years and sex were almost always included in the sample metadata. The samples were drawn from two sources: the first 160 participants of the ongoing ImmuneRACE study, and 1,254 subjects contributed by 6 global collaborators. The repertoires were released in a freely available public database meant as a resource for research on the immune response to SARS-CoV-2.

Paper-wide results and their limitations: The quantity of clinical and demographic metadata differed by source and by participant and was supplied without curation.

The immunoSEQ Assay, a bias-controlled multiplex PCR, was used to amplify TCRbeta CDR3 regions from genomic DNA. On the study's bioinformatics: The number of nucleated cells in each sample was estimated from the amplification of reference gene primers within the assay. Sequence reads were collapsed and filtered to measure the absolute abundance of every unique TCRbeta CDR3 rearrangement. For each sample, productive Simpson clonality was calculated as the square root of Simpson's diversity index over productive rearrangements. Imported from immuneACCESS, the table was reduced by TCRdb to in-frame sequences with V and J called. These copies leave out some clones; in studies compared against another copy, an unresolved V gene accounts for under half, and the cause of the remainder is not known. The V and J calls and the clone size are those of that table, but D and trimming were determined from the DNA. The sample table shows 250,000 to 350,000 clones, and approximately 86% are seen once. 2.2% of the sample comes from the top ten.

Another Seattle source contributed samples from volunteer blood donors who had recovered from COVID-19. Collaborating institutions collected whole blood in K2EDTA tubes following their own protocols. Collaborator samples were shipped for TCRbeta analysis as frozen whole blood, isolated PBMCs, or DNA extracted from either sample type. In the germline V gene (reference sequence), CDR1 corresponds to LNHDA and CDR2 to SQIVND. The germline ends are 18 bases apart after V is trimmed by 6 bases and J by 4 bases. Reading from cysteine to phenylalanine, the CDR3 counts 16 amino acids. The kept DNA is CDR3 alone, 48 bases in frame from the first base. Many counts were recorded for this clone. Which antigen it targets is not known. One base away there is no much larger clone; base qualities are not given.

The sequenced sample consisted of peripheral blood. The rearranged chain carries TRBV19 and TRBJ2-2; TRBD1 could be the D gene, as 5 bases match. This receptor was taken from a woman in her fifties or sixties who had recovered from COVID-19. This receptor carries the CDR3 CASRPTGIRITGELFF. The DNA sequence reads TGTGCCAGTAGGCCAACAGGAATAAGGATCACCGGGGAGCTGTTTTTT.